The source of this TCR beta chain is a study of cytomegalovirus exposure and HLA in healthy donors. Vbeta (60) and Jbeta (13) primers were used in the PCR. Sequencing was performed with immunoSEQ multiplex PCR; in TCRdb, only in-frame clones are kept and a portion is missing. The sample records 90,000 to 95,000 clones, just under 80% being singletons. There are 17 residues in the CDR3. Trimming stripped 6 bases from V and 0 bases from J, with 18 bases between. Germline V gene data show CDR1 as SNHLY and CDR2 as FYNNEI. The specimen was PBMCs. The chain combines TRBV2 with TRBJ1-5; D gene ambiguous. The receptor was isolated from a male donor in good health and CMV-seropositive. CDR3 protein: CASSGQAFTSSNQPQHF. CDR3 in DNA: TGTGCCAGCAGCGGTCAGGCGTTTACCTCTAGCAATCAGCCCCAGCATTTT.